A selection of T cell receptor beta chains follows, all from one sample in a study of blood T cells in healthy people across ages. MiXCR was run by TCRdb on the 5' RACE reads, yielding one entry per CDR3 protein. The sample holds some 1.5 million distinct CDR3 sequences, 25% to 30% seen once. The sequenced sample consisted of blood. The source is a woman aged 30 to 39 in good health. Each CDR3 is given with its conserved first and last residue. Fields, in order: clone size, V gene, J gene, D gene, CDR3 protein, CDR3 DNA. D genes are given only for firm matches. Only part of the rows carry a size: once, few, many, or a class if the clone is expanded.

many	TRBV2	TRBJ2-7	-	CASSDHSSYEQYF	TGTGCCAGCAGTGATCACAGCTCCTACGAGCAGTACTTC
few	TRBV9	TRBJ2-3	TRBD1	CASSVSPGTGGSDTQYF	TGTGCCAGCAGCGTCTCTCCCGGGACAGGGGGTTCAGATACGCAGTATTTT
-	TRBV7-2	TRBJ2-4	TRBD1	CASSLEQGASKNIQYF	TGTGCCAGCAGCTTAGAACAGGGGGCTTCCAAAAACATTCAGTACTTC
few	TRBV5-1	TRBJ2-5	-	CASSSNSGGQETQYF	TGCGCCAGCAGCTCCAATAGCGGAGGCCAAGAGACCCAGTACTTC
few	TRBV7-2	TRBJ2-3	TRBD2	CASSFGLAGFTDTQYF	TGTGCCAGCAGCTTCGGACTAGCGGGGTTCACGGATACGCAGTATTTT
-	TRBV24-1	TRBJ2-1	TRBD1	CATSDAGGSRAEQFF	TGTGCCACCAGTGATGCAGGGGGATCCAGAGCTGAGCAGTTCTTC
few	TRBV18	TRBJ1-2	TRBD1	CASSLNDRGRDYGYTF	TGTGCCAGCTCGTTAAATGACAGGGGAAGAGACTATGGCTACACCTTC
few	TRBV29-1	TRBJ2-1	TRBD2	CSGSGTSGRIDQGEQFF	TGCAGCGGATCCGGGACTAGCGGGAGAATTGACCAGGGTGAGCAGTTCTTC
few	TRBV5-1	TRBJ2-7	TRBD1	CASSWLGTGDEQYF	TGCGCCAGCAGCTGGCTTGGGACAGGGGACGAGCAGTACTTC
few	TRBV29-1	TRBJ2-7	-	CSGRPTNSCEQYF	TGCAGTGGGCGCCCGACAAACTCCTGCGAGCAGTACTTC
-	TRBV6-1	TRBJ2-1	TRBD1	CASRQGTVGTPREQFF	TGTGCCAGCAGACAAGGGACAGTGGGCACTCCTCGCGAGCAGTTCTTC
few	TRBV5-1	TRBJ1-1	-	CASSLEGGIATEAFF	TGCGCCAGCAGCTTGGAAGGGGGTATAGCCACTGAAGCTTTCTTT
-	TRBV7-2	TRBJ2-3	-	CASSLRRSPTDTQYF	TGTGCCAGCAGCTTACGGCGCTCCCCCACGGATACGCAGTATTTT
-	TRBV21-1	TRBJ2-1	-	CASKAPGPLTRFF	TGTGCCAGCAAAGCTCCCGGCCCCCTTACTAGGTTCTTC
-	TRBV5-6	TRBJ1-2	TRBD1	CASDIEGARGYTF	TGTGCCAGCGACATAGAGGGGGCGCGGGGCTACACCTTC
few	TRBV7-3	TRBJ2-1	TRBD1	CASSPSTGIGEQFF	TGTGCCAGCAGCCCTTCGACAGGGATTGGTGAGCAGTTCTTC
-	TRBV5-1	TRBJ2-3	TRBD2	CASSLGTSGRGDTQYF	TGCGCCAGCAGCTTGGGGACTAGCGGGAGAGGAGATACGCAGTATTTT
many	TRBV20-1	TRBJ2-7	-	CSAGDSSYEQYF	TGCAGTGCTGGAGACAGTTCCTACGAGCAGTACTTC
-	TRBV3-1	TRBJ2-3	-	CASSHPGLEVASTQYF	TGTGCCAGCAGCCACCCGGGACTCGAAGTCGCCAGTACGCAGTATTTT
many	TRBV12-3/TRBV12-4	TRBJ2-2	TRBD2	CASMPRGSGRTGELFF	TGTGCCAGCATGCCCAGGGGTAGCGGGAGGACCGGGGAGCTGTTTTTT
-	TRBV10-1	TRBJ2-3	-	CASSESRGHRTDTQYF	TGCGCCAGCAGTGAGTCGAGGGGCCATCGCACAGATACGCAGTATTTT
-	TRBV11-2	TRBJ2-2	-	CASSLGTRSNTGELFF	TGTGCCAGCAGCTTAGGCACCCGCTCCAACACCGGGGAGCTGTTTTTT
-	TRBV12-3/TRBV12-4	TRBJ2-4	-	CASTIQGSKNIQYF	TGTGCCAGCACGATACAGGGTTCTAAAAACATTCAGTACTTC
many	TRBV12-3/TRBV12-4	TRBJ2-7	-	CASSTQAEQYF	TGTGCCAGCAGTACACAGGCAGAGCAGTACTTC
-	TRBV12-5	TRBJ1-3	-	CASGLGTRNTIYF	TGTGCTAGTGGTTTGGGGACCCGGAACACCATATATTTT